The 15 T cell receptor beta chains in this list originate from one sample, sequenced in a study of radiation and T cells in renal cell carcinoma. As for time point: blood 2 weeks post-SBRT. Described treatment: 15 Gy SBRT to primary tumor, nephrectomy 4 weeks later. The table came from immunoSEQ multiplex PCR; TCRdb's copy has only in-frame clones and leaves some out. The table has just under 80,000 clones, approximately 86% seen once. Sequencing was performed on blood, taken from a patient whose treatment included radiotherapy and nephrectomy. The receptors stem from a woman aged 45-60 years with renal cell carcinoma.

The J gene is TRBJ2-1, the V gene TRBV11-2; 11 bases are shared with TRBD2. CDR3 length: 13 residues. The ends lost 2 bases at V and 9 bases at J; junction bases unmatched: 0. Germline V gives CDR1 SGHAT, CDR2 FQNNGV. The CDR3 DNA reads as TGTGCCAGCAGCTTACTAGCGGGGGGTGAGCAGTTCTTC. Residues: CASSLLAGGEQFF. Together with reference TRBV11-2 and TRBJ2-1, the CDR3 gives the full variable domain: EAGVAQSPRYKIIEKRQSVAFWCNPISGHATLYWYQQILGQGPKLLIQFQNNGVVDDSQLPKDRFSAERLKGVDSTLKIQPAKLEDSAVYLCASSLLAGGEQFFGPGTRLTVL.

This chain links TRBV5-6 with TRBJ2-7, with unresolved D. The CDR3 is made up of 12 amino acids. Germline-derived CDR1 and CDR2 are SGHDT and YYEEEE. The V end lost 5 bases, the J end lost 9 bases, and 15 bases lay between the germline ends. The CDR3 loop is CASSSTYFGQYF. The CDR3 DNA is TGTGCCAGCAGTTCGACATATTTCGGGCAGTACTTC.

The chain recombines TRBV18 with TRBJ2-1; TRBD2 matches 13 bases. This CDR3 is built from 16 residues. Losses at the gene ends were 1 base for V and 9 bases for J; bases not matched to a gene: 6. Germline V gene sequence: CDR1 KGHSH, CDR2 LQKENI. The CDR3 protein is CASSPRTSGSMGEQFF. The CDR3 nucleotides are TGTGCCAGCTCACCACGGACTAGCGGGAGTATGGGTGAGCAGTTCTTC. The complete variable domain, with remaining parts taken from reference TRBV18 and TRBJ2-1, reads NAGVMQNPRHLVRRRGQEARLRCSPMKGHSHVYWYRQLPEEGLKFMVYLQKENIIDESGMPKERFSAEFPKEGPSILRIQQVVRGDSAAYFCASSPRTSGSMGEQFFGPGTRLTVL.

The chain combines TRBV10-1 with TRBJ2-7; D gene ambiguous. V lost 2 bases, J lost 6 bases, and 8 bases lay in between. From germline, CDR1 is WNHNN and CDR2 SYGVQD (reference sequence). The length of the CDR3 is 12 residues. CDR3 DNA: TGCGCCAGCAGTGAGGTGTTTGGCGAGCAGTACTTC. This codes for CASSEVFGEQYF.

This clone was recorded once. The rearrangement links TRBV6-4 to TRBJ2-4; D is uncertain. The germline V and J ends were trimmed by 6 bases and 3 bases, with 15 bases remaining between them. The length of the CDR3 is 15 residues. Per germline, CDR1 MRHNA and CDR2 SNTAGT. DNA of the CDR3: TGTGCCAGCAGGGATTTTTCAGGCGGCAAAAACATTCAGTACTTC. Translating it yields CASRDFSGGKNIQYF.

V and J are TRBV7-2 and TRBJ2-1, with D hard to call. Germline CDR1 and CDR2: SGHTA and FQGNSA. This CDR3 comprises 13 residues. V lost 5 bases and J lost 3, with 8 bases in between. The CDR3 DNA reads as TGTGCCAGCAGCCCGCCTCTCTACAATGAGCAGTTCTTC. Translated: CASSPPLYNEQFF.

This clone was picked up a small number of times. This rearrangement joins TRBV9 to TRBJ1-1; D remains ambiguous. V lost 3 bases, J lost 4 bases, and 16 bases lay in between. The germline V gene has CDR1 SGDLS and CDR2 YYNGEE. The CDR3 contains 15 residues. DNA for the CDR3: TGTGCCAGCAGCGCCCCGTTTGGTCTGGGCACTGAAGCTTTCTTT. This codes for CASSAPFGLGTEAFF. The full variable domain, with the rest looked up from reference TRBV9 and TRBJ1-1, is DSGVTQTPKHLITATGQRVTLRCSPRSGDLSVYWYQQSLDQGLQFLIQYYNGEERAKGNILERFSAQQFPDLHSELNLSSLELGDSALYFCASSAPFGLGTEAFFGQGTRLTVV.

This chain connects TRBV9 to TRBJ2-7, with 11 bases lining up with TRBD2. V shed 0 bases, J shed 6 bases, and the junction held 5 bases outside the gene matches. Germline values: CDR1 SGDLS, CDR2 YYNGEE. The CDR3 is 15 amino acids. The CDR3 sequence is CASSVVTSGGGEQYF. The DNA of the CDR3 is TGTGCCAGCAGCGTAGTCACTAGCGGGGGAGGCGAGCAGTACTTC.

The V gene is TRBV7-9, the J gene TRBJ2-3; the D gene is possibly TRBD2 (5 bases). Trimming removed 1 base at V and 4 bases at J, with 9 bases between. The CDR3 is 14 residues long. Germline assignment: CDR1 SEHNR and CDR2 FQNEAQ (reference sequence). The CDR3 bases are TGTGCCAGCAGCTTAGGCGGGCAGGCAGATACGCAGTATTTT. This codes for CASSLGGQADTQYF.

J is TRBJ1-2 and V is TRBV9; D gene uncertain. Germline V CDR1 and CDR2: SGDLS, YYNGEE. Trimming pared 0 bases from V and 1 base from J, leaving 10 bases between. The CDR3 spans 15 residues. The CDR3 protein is CASSVGSQNNYGYTF. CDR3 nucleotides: TGTGCCAGCAGCGTAGGGAGTCAGAATAACTATGGCTACACCTTC.

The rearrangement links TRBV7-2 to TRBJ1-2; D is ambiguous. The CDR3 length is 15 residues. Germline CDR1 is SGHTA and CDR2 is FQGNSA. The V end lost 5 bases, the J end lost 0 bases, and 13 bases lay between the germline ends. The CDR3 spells CASSTPDRANYGYTF. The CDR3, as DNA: TGTGCCAGCAGCACTCCGGACCGAGCTAACTATGGCTACACCTTC.

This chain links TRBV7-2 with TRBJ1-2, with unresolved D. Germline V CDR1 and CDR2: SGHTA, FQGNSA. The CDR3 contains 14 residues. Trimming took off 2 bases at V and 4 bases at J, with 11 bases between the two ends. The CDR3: CASSLSPGIYGYTF. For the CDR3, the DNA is TGTGCCAGCAGCTTAAGCCCAGGCATCTATGGCTACACCTTC. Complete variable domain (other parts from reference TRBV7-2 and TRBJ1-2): GAGVSQSPSNKVTEKGKDVELRCDPISGHTALYWYRQSLGQGLEFLIYFQGNSAPDKSGLPSDRFSAERTGGSVSTLTIQRTQQEDSAVYLCASSLSPGIYGYTFGSGTRLTVV.

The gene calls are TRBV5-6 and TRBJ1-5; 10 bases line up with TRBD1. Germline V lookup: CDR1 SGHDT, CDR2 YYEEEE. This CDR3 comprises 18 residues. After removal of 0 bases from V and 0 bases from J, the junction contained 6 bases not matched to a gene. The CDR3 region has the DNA TGTGCCAGCAGCTTGGGGAGGGACAGGGGCTATAGCAATCAGCCCCAGCATTTT. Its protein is CASSLGRDRGYSNQPQHF.

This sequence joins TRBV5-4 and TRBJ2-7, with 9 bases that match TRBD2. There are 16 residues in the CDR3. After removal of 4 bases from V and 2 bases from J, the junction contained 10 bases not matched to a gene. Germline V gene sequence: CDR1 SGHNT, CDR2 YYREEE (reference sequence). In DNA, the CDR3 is TGTGCCAGCAGCCCTGGGGCGGGAGGGCCCACCTACGAGCAGTACTTC. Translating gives CASSPGAGGPTYEQYF.

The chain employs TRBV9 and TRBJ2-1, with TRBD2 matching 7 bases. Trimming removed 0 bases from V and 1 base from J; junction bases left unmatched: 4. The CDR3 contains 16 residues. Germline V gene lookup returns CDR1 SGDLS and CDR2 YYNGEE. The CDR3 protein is CASSVAGGSSYNEQFF. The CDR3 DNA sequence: TGTGCCAGCAGCGTAGCGGGCGGGAGTTCCTACAATGAGCAGTTCTTC.